These 3 T cell receptor beta chains came from one sample sequenced in a study of T-cell reconstitution after alpha-beta-depleted transplantation in children. As it was prepared, the TCRbeta library received unique molecular identifiers. MiXCR was run by TCRdb on the PCR reads, yielding one entry per CDR3 protein. The sample carries 140,000 or so distinct CDR3 sequences, 8% to 10% recorded once. Sequenced here: PBMCs, mostly from graft donor cells, sampled 180 days after TCRalphabeta/CD19-depleted stem cell transplant. The origin of the receptors is a female patient aged 2-9 years who had a stem cell transplant for congenital amegakaryocytic thrombocytopenia, so the T cells may come from the graft donor.

The chain is built from TRBV4-1 and TRBJ2-3, with D tentatively TRBD1 (5 bases). Trimming shortened V by 2 bases and J by 7 bases, and 16 bases separated the two germline ends. The CDR3 has 15 residues. The V gene's germline CDR1 is MGHRA and CDR2 YSYEKL. The CDR3, as DNA: TGCGCCAGCAGCCAACGGGCAGGGCAGGGAAATACGCAGTATTTT. Translation gives CASSQRAGQGNTQYF.

This clonotype was counted a few times. The V gene is TRBV29-1, the J gene TRBJ2-5; the match to TRBD2 covers 14 bases. V dropped 6 bases and J dropped 11; count of bases not matched to a gene: 17. CDR1 is SQVTM and CDR2 is ANQGSEA in the germline V gene. This CDR3 is built from 16 residues. In nucleotides, the CDR3 is TGCAGCGTCCCCAGGGCAGGAGGGACTAGCGGGAGACCTCAGTACTTC. This encodes CSVPRAGGTSGRPQYF. The variable domain in full, completed from reference TRBV29-1 and TRBJ2-5, reads SAVISQKPSRDICQRGTSLTIQCQVDSQVTMMFWYRQQPGQSLTLIATANQGSEATYESGFVIDKFPISRPNLTFSTLTVSNMSPEDSSIYLCSVPRAGGTSGRPQYFGPGTRLLVL.

The V call is TRBV28, the J call TRBJ1-1; 9 bases agree with TRBD1. The V segment lost 5 bases and the J segment 6 bases; nucleotides outside the gene matches: 10. The germline V gene encodes CDR1 MDHEN and CDR2 SYDVKM. The CDR3 has 15 amino acids. CDR3 protein: CASSTTGTGYPEAFF. The CDR3 nucleotides read TGTGCCAGCAGTACCACCGGGACAGGGTATCCTGAAGCTTTCTTT.